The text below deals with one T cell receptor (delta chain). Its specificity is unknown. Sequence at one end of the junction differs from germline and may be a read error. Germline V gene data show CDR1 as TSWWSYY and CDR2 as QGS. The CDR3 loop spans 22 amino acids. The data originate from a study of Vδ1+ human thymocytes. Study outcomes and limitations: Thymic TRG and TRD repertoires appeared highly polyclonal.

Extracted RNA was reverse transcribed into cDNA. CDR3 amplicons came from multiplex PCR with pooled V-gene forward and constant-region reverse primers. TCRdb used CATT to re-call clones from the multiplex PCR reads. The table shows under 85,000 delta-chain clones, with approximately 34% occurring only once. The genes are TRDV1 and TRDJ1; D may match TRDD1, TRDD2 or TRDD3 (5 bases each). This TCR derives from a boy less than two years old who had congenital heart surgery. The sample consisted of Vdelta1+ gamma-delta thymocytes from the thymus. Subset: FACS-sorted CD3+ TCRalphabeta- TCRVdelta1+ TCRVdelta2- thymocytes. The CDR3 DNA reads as TGTGCTCTTGGGGAACCCCGAAATCCCTCCTTCGCGTACTGGACTACGACCGGTAAACTCATCTTT. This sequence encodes CALGEPRNPSFAYWTTTGKLIF.